This TCR beta chain was recovered during a study of lymphopenia after photon versus proton radiotherapy. Only in-frame clones appear in the TCRdb table, and some are missing; sequencing was by immunoSEQ multiplex PCR. The sample lists approximately 47,000 clones, 65% to 90% occurring once. Notes on the study in general: A bigger post-nadir fall in TCR diversity correlated inversely with survival time in deceased patients. Better survival with proton therapy was suggested as possible, not demonstrated. Relative stability marked proton patients; photon patients lost diversity and naive cells. After lymphocyte nadir, photon-treated repertoires showed oligoclonal expansion, especially CD8+ Temra.

Notes on this clone: The antigen remains undetermined.

The input for sequencing was peripheral blood, taken from a patient treated with photon-based radiotherapy. The TCR was taken from a man aged 40-49 years with gastric cancer.

This chain's CDR3 is CASYDLSSPTEAFF. As DNA, the CDR3 is TGTGCCAGTTACGACTTGTCATCTCCCACTGAAGCTTTCTTT. The genes are TRBV19 and TRBJ1-1; no firm D call. Germline CDR1 reads LNHDA; CDR2 reads SQIVND (reference sequence). Trimming took 8 bases from V and 4 from J, leaving 17 bases between them. CDR3 length: 14 amino acids.